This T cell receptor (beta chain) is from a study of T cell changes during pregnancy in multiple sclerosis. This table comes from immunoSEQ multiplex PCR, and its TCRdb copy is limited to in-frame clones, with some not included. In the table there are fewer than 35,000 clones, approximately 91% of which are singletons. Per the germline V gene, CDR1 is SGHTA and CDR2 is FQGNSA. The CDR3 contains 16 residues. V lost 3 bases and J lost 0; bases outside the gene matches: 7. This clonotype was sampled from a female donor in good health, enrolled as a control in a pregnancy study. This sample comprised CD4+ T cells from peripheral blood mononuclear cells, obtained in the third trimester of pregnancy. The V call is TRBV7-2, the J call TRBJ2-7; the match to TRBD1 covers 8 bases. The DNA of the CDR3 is TGTGCCAGCAGCTTGGAGAGAGGACAGGGCTCCTACGAGCAGTACTTC. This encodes CASSLERGQGSYEQYF.